The 17 T cell receptor beta chains given below trace back to one sample, sequenced in a study of T cells in Graves' hyperthyroidism and ophthalmopathy (dated 2019 in TCRdb). Libraries were constructed by multiplex PCR. The sequencer was an Illumina HiSeq 2000. The TCR beta CDR3 regions were amplified from the RNA transcripts. A first-round RT-PCR of the TCR CDR3 used the HTBI primer set with the Qiagen OneStep RT-PCR kit. TCRdb's own reprocessing of the public reads used fastp at Q25 and MiXCR and kept productive beta chains. Identical CDR3 proteins give one entry, which carries the most common genes and DNA. The sample table records about 400,000 distinct CDR3 sequences; roughly 13% of these occur just once. The top ten clones comprise 4% to 6.5% of the sample. Sequencing was carried out using blood. These receptors were obtained from a woman under 30 with Graves' hyperthyroidism.

The V gene is TRBV2, the J gene TRBJ1-5; TRBD1 might be the D (6 bases). The CDR3 covers 15 residues. V gave up 2 bases and J gave up 3 bases, with 11 bases separating them. The germline V gene has CDR1 SNHLY and CDR2 FYNNEI. The CDR3 coding sequence is TGTGCCAGCAGTGAAAGGACAGCCTTCAATCAGCCCCAGCATTTT. It translates to CASSERTAFNQPQHF.

This clonotype was recorded many times. This chain uses TRBV20-1 with TRBJ1-1; 9 bases map to TRBD1. Germline V gene lookup returns CDR1 DFQATT and CDR2 SNEGSKA (reference sequence). CDR3 length equals 14 residues. The ends lost 1 base at V and 4 bases at J; junction bases unmatched: 4. CDR3 residues: CSARAPTGGTEAFF. The CDR3 region has the DNA TGCAGTGCTAGAGCACCGACAGGGGGCACTGAAGCTTTCTTT.

This clonotype was observed at least ten times. The V call is TRBV7-2, the J call TRBJ2-1, with TRBD2 matching over 8 bases. The CDR3 totals 16 residues. CDR1 and CDR2 from the germline V gene are SGHTA and FQGNSA. Losses at the gene ends were 5 bases for V and 5 bases for J; bases not matched to a gene: 11. CDR3 sequence reads: CASSRGGGGGDNEQFF. CDR3 nucleotides: TGTGCCAGCAGCCGGGGGGGGGGCGGGGGAGACAATGAGCAGTTCTTC.

This clonotype was seen many times. V gene TRBV9 combines with J gene TRBJ2-5; D tentatively reads TRBD1 or TRBD2 (5 bases each). Germline CDR1 and CDR2: SGDLS and YYNGEE. This CDR3 spans 15 amino acids. V gave up 0 bases and J gave up 5 bases, with 14 bases separating them. CDR3 DNA: TGTGCCAGCAGCGTAGAGCCAGGGAGCGGCGAGACCCAGTACTTC. It is translated as CASSVEPGSGETQYF.

The count of this clonotype is one. The V and J genes are TRBV2 and TRBJ2-1; tentatively, D is TRBD1 (6 bases). The CDR3 extends over 14 amino acids. Germline values: CDR1 SNHLY, CDR2 FYNNEI. The V end lost 4 bases, the J end lost 5 bases, and 12 bases lay between the germline ends. The CDR3 loop reads CASSGQGTNNEQFF. CDR3 bases: TGTGCCAGCAGTGGCCAGGGGACGAACAATGAGCAGTTCTTC.

This clonotype was seen ten or more times. J is TRBJ2-3 and V is TRBV6-5; D is possibly TRBD1 (7 bases). From germline, CDR1 is MNHEY and CDR2 SVGAGI. Between the trimmed V and J ends, which lost 0 bases and 5 bases, there was a span of 18 bases. The CDR3 loop spans 17 amino acids. The CDR3 DNA is TGTGCCAGCAGTTACTCGGGTGGAGGGGGCTATGTAGATACGCAGTATTTT. Residues: CASSYSGGGGYVDTQYF.

Concerning this clonotype itself: This may arise from a read error, as a much more abundant clone is one base away. The chain has TRBV6-2 or TRBV6-3 and TRBJ2-3, with 10 bases aligning to TRBD1. This CDR3 has 15 amino acids. Unmatched junction bases numbered 11, after V lost 8 bases and J lost 6 bases. Germline-derived CDR1 and CDR2 are MNHEY and SVGEGT. The CDR3 bases are TGTGCCAGCCTTAACTCTGTGGGACAGGGGGATACGCAGTATTTT. It yields the protein CASLNSVGQGDTQYF.

This clonotype has ten or more counts. The V and J genes are TRBV28 and TRBJ2-3, with TRBD2 matching 11 bases. Germline V CDR1 and CDR2: MDHEN, SYDVKM. Trimming removed 7 bases from V and 2 bases from J; junction bases left unmatched: 8. The CDR3 has 16 residues. The CDR3 loop reads CASKGPGLADTDTQYF. CDR3 nucleotides: TGTGCCAGCAAGGGTCCGGGACTAGCGGACACAGATACGCAGTATTTT.

Only a few counts were recorded for this clonotype. The CDR3 DNA is TGTGCCAGCAGCCCTGACAGACTTTCTGGAAACACCATATATTTT. Amino acids: CASSPDRLSGNTIYF. V is TRBV13 and J is TRBJ1-3; D perhaps matches TRBD1 (5 bases). V lost 5 bases to trimming and J lost 1 base, with 12 bases between them. The CDR3 has 15 residues. Germline CDR1 and CDR2: PRHDT and FYEKMQ (reference sequence).

This clonotype was recorded at least ten times. The rearrangement joins TRBV27 to TRBJ1-4; 8 bases are a match to TRBD1. Germline CDR1 is MNHEY and CDR2 is SMNVEV (reference sequence). V trimming: 4 bases; J trimming: 11 bases; junction bases outside the gene matches: 12. The CDR3 spans 15 residues. CDR3 nucleotide sequence: TGTGCCAGCAGTTCAGGACAGGGATACTACGCGAAACTGTTTTTT. Protein product: CASSSGQGYYAKLFF.

About this clonotype itself: This may be a read error: a much more frequent sequence differs by one nucleotide. The CDR3 here is CASSLQGGSPLHF. The CDR3 bases are TGTGCCAGCAGTTTACAGGGAGGTTCACCCCTCCACTTT. The V and J genes are TRBV28 and TRBJ1-6, with a weak D call TRBD1 (5 bases). V gave up 2 bases and J gave up 9 bases, with 8 bases separating them. The CDR3 extends over 13 amino acids. Germline values: CDR1 MDHEN, CDR2 SYDVKM. Based on the CDR3 plus reference TRBV28 and TRBJ1-6, the full variable domain is DVKVTQSSRYLVKRTGEKVFLECVQDMDHENMFWYRQDPGLGLRLIYFSYDVKMKEKGDIPEGYSVSREKKERFSLILESASTNQTSMYLCASSLQGGSPLHFGNGTRLTVT.

J is TRBJ1-6 and V is TRBV7-9; D is uncertain. The CDR3 contains 13 residues. V lost 6 bases to trimming and J lost 18 bases, with 21 bases between them. Per germline, CDR1 SEHNR and CDR2 FQNEAQ (reference sequence). The CDR3, as DNA: TGTGCCAGCAGTGACGACTCAGGCCCGGAGCCCCACTTT. Its protein is CASSDDSGPEPHF.

This chain connects TRBV27 to TRBJ1-5; no clear D. This CDR3 region has 16 residues. V dropped 1 base and J dropped 7 bases, with 17 bases sitting between them. The germline CDR1 and CDR2 sequences are MNHEY and SMNVEV (reference sequence). CDR3 region: CASSLFRGVGVQPQHF. The CDR3 DNA reads as TGTGCCAGCAGTTTATTTCGTGGGGTTGGGGTACAGCCCCAGCATTTT.

This clonotype has just a few counts. The V and J genes are TRBV7-9 and TRBJ2-1; the match to TRBD2 covers 8 bases. Germline assignment: CDR1 SEHNR and CDR2 FQNEAQ (reference sequence). The CDR3 runs to 18 residues. Germline trimming cut 3 bases from V and 7 bases from J; bases unmatched to any gene: 17. The CDR3 DNA is TGTGCCAGCAGCTTTTTCGCGGGGGGCGTTGTCTGGGAGAATGAGCAGTTCTTC. It encodes CASSFFAGGVVWENEQFF.

The chain recombines TRBV14 with TRBJ1-2; 7 bases agree with TRBD1. This CDR3 comprises 14 residues. The germline gives CDR1 SGHDN, CDR2 FVKESK. J was trimmed by 2 bases and V by 8 bases; bases with no gene match: 8. The DNA of the CDR3 is TGTGCCAGCGGAAAGGTGGGACAGAACTATGGCTACACCTTC. Its protein product is CASGKVGQNYGYTF.

The chain recombines TRBV6-1 with TRBJ1-2; weak D call: TRBD1 (5 bases). V gave up 5 bases and J gave up 4 bases, with 14 bases separating them. Germline CDR1 reads MNHNS; CDR2 reads SASEGT. This CDR3 contains 14 residues. Written as DNA, the CDR3 is TGTGCCAGCAGTCGTGCCTCAGGGACCTATGGCTACACCTTC. This sequence encodes CASSRASGTYGYTF.

This chain joins TRBV27 and TRBJ2-5, with D possibly TRBD1 on 6 matching bases. Germline V lookup: CDR1 MNHEY, CDR2 SMNVEV (reference sequence). This CDR3 has 14 residues. V lost 6 bases and J 5 bases, leaving 16 bases between the germline ends. DNA of the CDR3: TGTGCCAGCAGCTATACAGGGATAGGGGAGACCCAGTACTTC. Its translation: CASSYTGIGETQYF.